A selection of T cell receptor beta chains follows, all from one sample in a study of T cells after yellow fever vaccination. TCRdb independently ran MiXCR on the 5' RACE reads; one entry per CDR3 protein. The sample has a few hundred thousand distinct CDR3 sequences; roughly 12% are singletons. The sequencing here drew on PBMCs, taken on the day of the first yellow fever vaccination. Receptor source: a man between 18 and 35 years old who received the YFV17D yellow fever vaccine. CDR3s include the opening cysteine and the closing phenylalanine or tryptophan. A D gene is named only where the DNA matches it firmly. Rows may omit the clone size; those that give it use once, few, many or a size class.

clone size,D gene,J gene,V gene,CDR3 protein,CDR3 DNA
many,NA,TRBJ2-2,TRBV7-3,CASSPYDSRAGELFF,TGTGCCAGCAGCCCCTACGACTCCCGGGCCGGGGAGCTGTTTTTT
NA,NA,TRBJ2-7,TRBV19,CASTSEQYF,TGTGCCAGTACCTCCGAGCAGTACTTC
few,NA,TRBJ2-5,TRBV19,CASSSSRVQETQYF,TGTGCCAGTAGTAGCTCCAGGGTGCAAGAGACCCAGTACTTC
many,NA,TRBJ2-3,TRBV7-9,CASSLEGLFGTDTQYF,TGTGCCAGCAGCTTAGAAGGACTATTTGGGACAGATACGCAGTATTTT
NA,NA,TRBJ2-7,TRBV2,CASTLAYEQYF,TGTGCCAGTACCCTTGCCTACGAGCAGTACTTC
NA,NA,TRBJ1-1,TRBV5-6,CASSSGVPLMNTEAFF,TGTGCCAGCAGCTCGGGGGTTCCACTCATGAACACTGAAGCTTTCTTT
NA,NA,TRBJ2-2,TRBV11-1,CASRAVDYTGELFF,TGTGCCAGCAGGGCGGTGGATTACACCGGGGAGCTGTTTTTT
many,NA,TRBJ2-5,TRBV7-2,CASSLGAETQYF,TGTGCCAGCAGCCTAGGAGCGGAGACCCAGTACTTC
NA,NA,TRBJ2-7,TRBV4-3,CASSQDETSSYEQYF,TGCGCCAGCAGCCAAGATGAAACCAGCTCCTACGAGCAGTACTTC
NA,NA,TRBJ1-5,TRBV7-2,CASSLVGVSNQPQHF,TGTGCCAGCAGCTTAGTGGGGGTCAGCAATCAGCCCCAGCATTTT
few,NA,TRBJ1-3,TRBV25-1,CASSDTSGSGNTIYF,TGTGCCAGCAGTGACACCTCCGGGTCTGGAAACACCATATATTTT
few,NA,TRBJ1-3,TRBV20-1,CSARVDGSGNTIYF,TGCAGTGCTAGGGTCGACGGCTCTGGAAACACCATATATTTT
few,NA,TRBJ2-1,TRBV5-1,CASSLGGGPVEQFF,TGCGCCAGCAGCTTGGGGGGCGGGCCGGTTGAGCAGTTCTTC
NA,TRBD1,TRBJ2-1,TRBV24-1,CATSDSGTGIDEQFF,TGTGCCACCAGTGATTCCGGGACAGGGATCGATGAGCAGTTCTTC
NA,NA,TRBJ2-3,TRBV7-6,CASSPWDGDTQYF,TGTGCCAGCAGCCCCTGGGACGGAGATACGCAGTATTTT
few,NA,TRBJ2-5,TRBV9,CASSGGPGGWGETQYF,TGTGCCAGCAGCGGGGGCCCCGGCGGCTGGGGAGAGACCCAGTACTTC
many,NA,TRBJ1-1,TRBV7-2,CASSSQGGTEAFF,TGTGCCAGCAGCTCACAGGGAGGCACTGAAGCTTTCTTT
NA,TRBD1,TRBJ2-6,TRBV5-1,CASSLSPGTGNSGANVLTF,TGCGCCAGCAGCTTGTCGCCCGGGACAGGGAACTCTGGGGCCAACGTCCTGACTTTC